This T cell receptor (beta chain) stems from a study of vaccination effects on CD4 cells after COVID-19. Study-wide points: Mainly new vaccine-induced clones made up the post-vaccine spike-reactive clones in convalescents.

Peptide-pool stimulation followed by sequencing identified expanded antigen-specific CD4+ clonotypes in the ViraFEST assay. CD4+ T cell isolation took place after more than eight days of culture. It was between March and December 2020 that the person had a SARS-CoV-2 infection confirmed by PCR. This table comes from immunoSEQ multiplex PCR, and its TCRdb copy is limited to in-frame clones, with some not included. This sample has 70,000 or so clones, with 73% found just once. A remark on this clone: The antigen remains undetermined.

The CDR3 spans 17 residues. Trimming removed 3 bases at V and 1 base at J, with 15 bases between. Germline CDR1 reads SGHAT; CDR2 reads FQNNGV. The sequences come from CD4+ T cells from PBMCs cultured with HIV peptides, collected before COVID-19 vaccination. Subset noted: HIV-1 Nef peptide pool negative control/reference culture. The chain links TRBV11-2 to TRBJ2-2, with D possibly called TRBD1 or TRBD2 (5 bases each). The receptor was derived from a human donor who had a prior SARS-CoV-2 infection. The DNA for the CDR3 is TGTGCCAGCAGCTTTAGTCGGGAACAGGAGAACACCGGGGAGCTGTTTTTT. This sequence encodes CASSFSREQENTGELFF.